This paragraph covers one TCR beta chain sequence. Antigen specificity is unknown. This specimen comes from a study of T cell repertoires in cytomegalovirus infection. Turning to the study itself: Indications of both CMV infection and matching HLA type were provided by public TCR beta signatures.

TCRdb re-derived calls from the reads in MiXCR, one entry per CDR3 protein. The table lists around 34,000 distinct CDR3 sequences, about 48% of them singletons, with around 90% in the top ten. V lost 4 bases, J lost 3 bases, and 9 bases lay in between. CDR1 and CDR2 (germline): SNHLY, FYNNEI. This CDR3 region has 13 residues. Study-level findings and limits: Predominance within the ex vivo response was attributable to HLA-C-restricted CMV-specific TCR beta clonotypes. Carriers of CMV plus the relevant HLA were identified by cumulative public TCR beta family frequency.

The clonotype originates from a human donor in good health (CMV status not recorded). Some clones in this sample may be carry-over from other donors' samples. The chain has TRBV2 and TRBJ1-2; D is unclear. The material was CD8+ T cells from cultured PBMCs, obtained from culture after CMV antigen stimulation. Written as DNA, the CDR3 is TGTGCCAGCAGTGGACGGCGTGACTATGGCTACACCTTC. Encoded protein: CASSGRRDYGYTF.